This T cell receptor beta chain was recorded in a study of beta chain features in type 1 diabetes. Findings of the study overall: The study found moderately but significantly shorter TCRB CDR3s in all four CD4+ subsets of Type 1 diabetes patients. Fewer insertions but more deletions were seen at VDJ junctions in type 1 diabetes patients.

The investigators reverse transcribed all of the isolated RNA, so they sequenced expressed TCRB transcripts. The data were produced by immunoSEQ multiplex PCR, yet TCRdb's version contains in-frame clones alone and is incomplete. Here the sample spans some 640,000 clones, 11% to 15% being singletons. This clone was counted between two and nine times. Its antigen is unidentified. Every participating donor gave one draw, a heparinised blood sample averaging about 100 mL. A sort by CD45RO/CCR7/CD25/CD127/CD95/CD27 yielded CD4+ naive, central memory, regulatory and stem cell-like memory cells. Post-sort purity exceeded 95% for all sorted populations. The V and J ends lost 5 bases and 4 bases respectively, with 8 bases between them. Looked up from germline, CDR1 is GTSNPN and CDR2 is SVGIG (reference sequence). The CDR3 contains 11 residues.

V usage is TRBV30 and J usage is TRBJ1-1; tentatively, D is TRBD1 (5 bases). The clonotype was recovered from a young man with type 1 diabetes. Sequencing input: naive CD4+ T cells from blood. CDR3 in DNA: TGTGCCTGGGCAGGGACCACTGAAGCTTTCTTT. Translating gives CAWAGTTEAFF.